This passage covers 18 T cell receptor beta chains from one sample sequenced in a study of blood T cell repertoires in COVID-19. Produced via immunoSEQ multiplex PCR; TCRdb's table is partial and in-frame only. The sample lists tens of thousands of clones; about 88% were seen once. The sequenced sample was peripheral blood. The source of these receptors is a man between 65 and 85 years old with acute or convalescent COVID-19.

The chain uses TRBV12-3 or TRBV12-4 and TRBJ1-2; no reliable D call. Between the trimmed V and J ends, which lost 4 bases and 7 bases, there was a span of 10 bases. This CDR3 has 12 residues. In nucleotides, the CDR3 is TGTGCCAGCAGTTCAGCGCGAACTGGCTACACCTTC. It specifies CASSSARTGYTF.

V is TRBV7-2 and J is TRBJ2-7; 10 bases are shared with TRBD1. The CDR3 is 15 amino acids. V lost 2 bases and J lost 4; bases outside the gene matches: 5. Germline loops: CDR1 SGHTA, CDR2 FQGNSA. The CDR3 here is CASSLTRDRGYEQYF. In DNA, the CDR3 is TGTGCCAGCAGCTTAACCCGGGACAGGGGTTACGAGCAGTACTTC.

The rearrangement uses TRBV19 and TRBJ1-2; 12 bases match TRBD1. The V and J ends lost 5 bases and 8 bases, in that order; junction bases with no gene match: 9. Germline CDR1 and CDR2: LNHDA and SQIVND (reference sequence). The CDR3 contains 15 residues. CDR3 sequence: CASSPGGQGARGYTF. The CDR3 coding sequence is TGTGCCAGTAGTCCTGGGGGACAGGGGGCGCGCGGCTACACCTTC.

This clone was picked up one time. J is TRBJ2-7 and V is TRBV5-1, with D perhaps matching TRBD1 (6 bases). The germline gives CDR1 SGHRS, CDR2 YFSETQ. The CDR3 totals 15 residues. V lost 0 bases and J 4 bases, leaving 14 bases between the germline ends. This CDR3 is CASSLAAGVGYEQYF. CDR3 nucleotide sequence: TGCGCCAGCAGCTTGGCGGCAGGGGTGGGATACGAGCAGTACTTC.

V gene TRBV7-2 combines with J gene TRBJ2-6; D not resolved. The CDR3 covers 15 residues. The germline CDR1 and CDR2 sequences are SGHTA and FQGNSA. V dropped 1 base and J dropped 0 bases, with 4 bases sitting between them. The CDR3 sequence: CASSLVSSGANVLTF. DNA of the CDR3: TGTGCCAGCAGCTTAGTCAGCTCTGGGGCCAACGTCCTGACTTTC. The full variable domain, with the rest looked up from reference TRBV7-2 and TRBJ2-6, is GAGVSQSPSNKVTEKGKDVELRCDPISGHTALYWYRQSLGQGLEFLIYFQGNSAPDKSGLPSDRFSAERTGGSVSTLTIQRTQQEDSAVYLCASSLVSSGANVLTFGAGSRLTVL.

The V gene is TRBV5-1, the J gene TRBJ2-7; no clear D gene. V was cut by 0 bases and J by 4 bases, with 8 bases left in between. The CDR3 has 13 residues. Germline V CDR1 and CDR2: SGHRS, YFSETQ. This CDR3 is CASSLGSGYEQYF. DNA of the CDR3: TGCGCCAGCAGCTTGGGTTCCGGGTACGAGCAGTACTTC. Complete variable domain (other parts from reference TRBV5-1 and TRBJ2-7): KAGVTQTPRYLIKTRGQQVTLSCSPISGHRSVSWYQQTPGQGLQFLFEYFSETQRNKGNFPGRFSGRQFSNSRSEMNVSTLELGDSALYLCASSLGSGYEQYFGPGTRLTVT.

This chain uses TRBV18 with TRBJ2-7; D is possibly TRBD2 (6 bases). Germline V gene data show CDR1 as KGHSH and CDR2 as LQKENI. The CDR3 totals 14 residues. V lost 8 bases and J lost 5, with 19 bases in between. The CDR3 loop is CASRAGPAGHEQYF. The CDR3 DNA reads TGTGCCAGCCGGGCGGGACCGGCGGGCCACGAGCAGTACTTC.

This clone was observed a handful of times. J is TRBJ2-3 and V is TRBV10-3, with TRBD2 matching 12 bases. The junction had 5 bases not matched to a gene; V was cut back by 8 bases and J by 2 bases. The CDR3 extends over 15 amino acids. Germline-derived CDR1 and CDR2 are ENHRY and SYGVKD. CDR3 bases: TGTGCCATCTCTAGCGGGGGGGCCGTCACAGATACGCAGTATTTT. Protein sequence: CAISSGGAVTDTQYF.

The chain carries TRBV7-9 and TRBJ2-4, with 10 positions matching TRBD1. The CDR3 covers 14 residues. J was trimmed by 7 bases and V by 3 bases; bases with no gene match: 3. Germline V CDR1 and CDR2: SEHNR, FQNEAQ (reference sequence). The CDR3, as DNA: TGTGCCAGCAGCTTTCCGGGACAGGGGAACATTCAGTACTTC. Translated: CASSFPGQGNIQYF.

The CDR3 is CASSGVAASSYNSPLHF. As DNA, the CDR3 is TGTGCCAGCAGTGGTGTGGCAGCTAGCTCCTATAATTCACCCCTCCACTTT. V and J are TRBV2 and TRBJ1-6; the D is unclear. The CDR3 runs to 17 residues. V was cut by 4 bases and J by 0 bases, with 13 bases left in between. CDR1 SNHLY and CDR2 FYNNEI come from the germline V gene.

The chain couples TRBV5-6 to TRBJ1-1; 7 nucleotides align to TRBD1. This CDR3 contains 14 residues. The trim removed 0 bases at V and 9 bases at J, leaving 8 bases unmatched. CDR1 and CDR2 (germline): SGHDT, YYEEEE. CDR3 sequence: CASSLGSDRVKAFF. The CDR3 coding sequence is TGTGCCAGCAGCTTGGGTTCTGACAGGGTGAAAGCTTTCTTT.

The chain is built from TRBV4-2 and TRBJ1-5, with a possible D match to TRBD1 (6 bases). Trimming shortened V by 0 bases and J by 0 bases, and 24 bases separated the two germline ends. Looked up from germline, CDR1 is LGHNA and CDR2 is YNFKEQ. This CDR3 contains 21 residues. CDR3 nucleotide sequence: TGTGCCAGCAGCCAAGATAGAATCAACTTGTCCGGACAGAGTAGCAATCAGCCCCAGCATTTT. Amino acid sequence: CASSQDRINLSGQSSNQPQHF.

The chain is built from TRBV27 and TRBJ2-2, with D tentatively TRBD2 (5 bases). V lost 6 bases and J lost 1, with 15 bases in between. CDR1 and CDR2 (germline): MNHEY, SMNVEV (reference sequence). The CDR3 totals 16 residues. CDR3 DNA sequence: TGTGCCAGCAGGGTGCGGGCCGACAAGAACACCGGGGAGCTGTTTTTT. Translation gives CASRVRADKNTGELFF.

This chain links TRBV7-2 with TRBJ2-2; D might be TRBD1 (7 bases). The CDR3 totals 16 residues. The V end lost 5 bases, the J end lost 1 base, and 14 bases lay between the germline ends. The germline V gene encodes CDR1 SGHTA and CDR2 FQGNSA. In DNA form, the CDR3 reads TGTGCCAGCAGCCCGCAGGGGGGAAGGAACACCGGGGAGCTGTTTTTT. Translating it yields CASSPQGGRNTGELFF.

The rearrangement joins TRBV5-1 to TRBJ2-2; no clear D gene. This CDR3 has 13 amino acids. Germline assignment: CDR1 SGHRS and CDR2 YFSETQ. Between the trimmed V and J ends, which lost 5 bases and 4 bases, there was a span of 9 bases. CDR3 sequence (DNA): TGCGCCAGCAGGCCAGAGGTCACCGGGGAGCTGTTTTTT. This translates into CASRPEVTGELFF.

As DNA, the CDR3 is TGTGCCACCAGTGATTTCCGGGGTCTTAGTAGCAATCAGCCCCAGCATTTT. This encodes CATSDFRGLSSNQPQHF. V and J are TRBV24-1 and TRBJ1-5; D not resolved. In germline, CDR1 is KGHDR, CDR2 SFDVKD. V was cut by 1 base and J by 0 bases, with 12 bases left in between. There are 17 residues in the CDR3.

The rearrangement uses TRBV6-2 or TRBV6-3 and TRBJ2-1; D perhaps matches TRBD1 (5 bases). Germline V CDR1 and CDR2: MNHEY, SVGEGT. The CDR3 has 18 residues. The V gene lost 6 bases and the J gene lost 1 base, with 22 bases spanning the gap. The CDR3 loop is CASSRPRLGPRSYNEQFF. The CDR3 bases are TGTGCCAGCAGCCGCCCCCGGCTGGGGCCTCGATCCTACAATGAGCAGTTCTTC.

The V and J genes are TRBV2 and TRBJ2-7; 8 bases map to TRBD2. Germline V lookup: CDR1 SNHLY, CDR2 FYNNEI. The junction had 9 bases not matched to a gene; V was cut back by 2 bases and J by 6 bases. The CDR3 is 15 amino acids. The CDR3 reads CASSEMRGVGIEQYF. CDR3 nucleotides: TGTGCCAGCAGTGAAATGCGGGGGGTCGGGATCGAGCAGTACTTC.